These 28 T cell receptor beta chains were all obtained from the same sample, sequenced in a study of regulatory T cells in long-lasting Graves disease (dated by TCRdb to 2020 to 2023). Library generation was performed with multiplex PCR. Sequenced using an Illumina HiSeq 4000. To build TCR beta libraries, CDR3 regions were amplified by Arm-PCR using iRepertoire HTBI primers. TCRdb reprocessing: public reads trimmed at Q25 with fastp, clones called with MiXCR, in-frame beta chains kept. Under each unique CDR3 protein, matching rows form one entry showing the most common genes and DNA. This sample lists fewer than 550,000 distinct CDR3 sequences; approximately 16% were detected once. 25% of the sample is in the top ten clones. Explained via the paper, the time point label denotes: newly diagnosed GD, antithyroid drugs for less than 3 months. For both TCR sequencing and RNA sequencing, RNA was extracted from PBMCs using TRIzol.

Another study also made use of these data, one on T cells in Graves' hyperthyroidism and ophthalmopathy.

The sample in question was peripheral blood mononuclear cells (PBMCs), obtained at new diagnosis, from a patient treated with antithyroid drugs. Receptors were obtained from a woman aged 40-65 years with Graves disease. Donor details come from another sample of the same person, matched by shared clones.

This rearrangement joins TRBV19 to TRBJ1-2, with TRBD1 matching over 7 bases. Per the germline V gene, CDR1 is LNHDA and CDR2 is SQIVND (reference sequence). The CDR3 loop spans 14 amino acids. The ends lost 5 bases at V and 4 bases at J; junction bases unmatched: 7. CDR3 sequence reads: CASSSTGNFYGYTF. In DNA, the CDR3 is TGTGCCAGTAGTTCGACAGGGAACTTCTATGGCTACACCTTC. Supplemented by reference TRBV19 and TRBJ1-2, the full variable domain reads DGGITQSPKYLFRKEGQNVTLSCEQNLNHDAMYWYRQDPGQGLRLIYYSQIVNDFQKGDIAEGYSVSREKKESFPLTVTSAQKNPTAFYLCASSSTGNFYGYTFGSGTRLTVV.

The V call is TRBV7-9, the J call TRBJ2-4, with D possibly being TRBD2 (5 bases). Between the trimmed V and J ends, which lost 5 bases and 3 bases, there was a span of 20 bases. Germline CDR1 and CDR2: SEHNR and FQNEAQ (reference sequence). There are 17 residues in the CDR3. The CDR3 region has the DNA TGTGCCAGCAGCCTAGTCCCCACAGCGGCCTTCAAAAACATTCAGTACTTC. Its protein is CASSLVPTAAFKNIQYF.

This clonotype was found many times. The gene calls are TRBV3-1 and TRBJ1-2; unclear D gene. The CDR3 has 15 residues. The ends were cut back, 1 base at V and 2 bases at J, with 11 bases in the middle. Germline CDR1 is LGHDT and CDR2 is YNNKEL (reference sequence). The CDR3 bases are TGTGCCAGCAGCCAAGCCCTTCTAGACAACTATGGCTACACCTTC. Amino acid sequence: CASSQALLDNYGYTF. Based on the CDR3 plus reference TRBV3-1 and TRBJ1-2, the full variable domain is DTAVSQTPKYLVTQMGNDKSIKCEQNLGHDTMYWYKQDSKKFLKIMFSYNNKELIINETVPNRFSPKSPDKAHLNLHINSLELGDSAVYFCASSQALLDNYGYTFGSGTRLTVV.

This clonotype was seen at least ten times. V usage is TRBV18 and J usage is TRBJ1-2; D gene ambiguous. The CDR3 extends over 14 amino acids. Trimming shortened V by 2 bases and J by 2 bases, and 9 bases separated the two germline ends. Germline CDR1 and CDR2: KGHSH and LQKENI. The CDR3 nucleotides are TGTGCCAGCTCACCAGGGCCAAACAACTATGGCTACACCTTC. Its protein is CASSPGPNNYGYTF.

This clonotype was counted many times. The chain combines TRBV5-1 with TRBJ1-2; perhaps TRBD1 as D (6 bases). Germline V CDR1 and CDR2: SGHRS, YFSETQ. Trimming left V 6 bases short and J 0 bases short, with 18 bases between. The CDR3 totals 16 residues. The CDR3 DNA reads as TGCGCCAGCAATGTAGGTGACAGGACGACTAACTATGGCTACACCTTC. Translating gives CASNVGDRTTNYGYTF.

This rearrangement joins TRBV5-5 to TRBJ2-3; D not resolved. Trimming shortened V by 3 bases and J by 2 bases, and 10 bases separated the two germline ends. The germline gives CDR1 SGHKS, CDR2 YYEKEE (reference sequence). The CDR3 loop spans 14 amino acids. This CDR3 is CASSYSRFTDTQYF. The CDR3 DNA reads as TGTGCCAGCAGCTATTCCAGATTCACAGATACGCAGTATTTT.

With regard to this clonotype: Being one base from a much bigger clone, this may be a read error. The rearrangement links TRBV2 to TRBJ1-3; 8 bases map to TRBD1. The CDR3 spans 16 residues. Germline values: CDR1 SNHLY, CDR2 FYNNEI. In DNA form, the CDR3 reads TGTGCCAGCAGTGAAGCGCTTCGGACAGGGATACACACCTTATATTTT. It codes for CASSEALRTGIHTLYF.

This clonotype turned up a few times. The CDR3 sequence is CASSQVWSETQYF. DNA of the CDR3: TGCGCCAGCAGCCAAGTGTGGTCGGAGACCCAGTACTTC. The chain has TRBV4-1 and TRBJ2-5; D call uncertain. This CDR3 spans 13 amino acids. The V gene lost 1 base and the J gene lost 5 bases, with 8 bases spanning the gap. The germline gives CDR1 MGHRA, CDR2 YSYEKL.

V and J are TRBV7-9 and TRBJ2-1; 11 positions match TRBD2. The CDR3 consists of 15 residues. Germline trimming cut 3 bases from V and 4 bases from J; bases unmatched to any gene: 2. Germline V CDR1 and CDR2: SEHNR, FQNEAQ (reference sequence). The CDR3 here is CASSFSGGVYNEQFF. DNA of the CDR3: TGTGCCAGCAGCTTTAGCGGGGGGGTTTACAATGAGCAGTTCTTC.

Regarding this clonotype: A much bigger clone sits one base away, suggesting this may be a read error. The V call is TRBV2, the J call TRBJ2-3; D call uncertain. Germline values: CDR1 SNHLY, CDR2 FYNNEI. The CDR3 sequence is 13 residues long. Trimming took off 1 base at V and 5 bases at J, with 7 bases between the two ends. The CDR3 sequence: CASSEGLEDTQYF. For the CDR3, the DNA is TGTGCCAGCAGTGAAGGGTTAGAAGATACGCAGTATTTT.

This clonotype was detected ten times or more. The CDR3 sequence is CASSSATMNTEAFF. The DNA for the CDR3 is TGTGCCAGCAGCTCTGCAACGATGAACACTGAAGCTTTCTTT. The V call is TRBV7-9, the J call TRBJ1-1; D is ambiguous. The CDR3 covers 14 residues. Trimming took 4 bases from V and 0 from J, leaving 9 bases between them. Per the germline V gene, CDR1 is SEHNR and CDR2 is FQNEAQ (reference sequence). The whole variable domain, remainder taken from reference TRBV7-9 and TRBJ1-1, is DTGVSQNPRHKITKRGQNVTFRCDPISEHNRLYWYRQTLGQGPEFLTYFQNEAQLEKSRLLSDRFSAERPKGSFSTLEIQRTEQGDSAMYLCASSSATMNTEAFFGQGTRLTVV.

The rearrangement uses TRBV19 and TRBJ1-6; tentative D call: TRBD1 (5 bases). The CDR3 totals 16 residues. Germline CDR1 and CDR2: LNHDA and SQIVND (reference sequence). Trimming left V 2 bases short and J 0 bases short, with 8 bases between. The CDR3 region is CASSIRTRSYNSPLHF. The DNA of the CDR3 is TGTGCCAGTAGTATAAGGACACGCTCCTATAATTCACCCCTCCACTTT.

This clonotype showed up many times. V and J are TRBV27 and TRBJ1-2, with D unclear. V lost 6 bases to trimming and J lost 5 bases, with 16 bases between them. The germline CDR1 and CDR2 sequences are MNHEY and SMNVEV (reference sequence). This CDR3 has 14 amino acids. Here the CDR3 DNA reads TGTGCCAGCAGCGAGGGCCCAAGACCTTATGGCTACACCTTC. This gives the protein CASSEGPRPYGYTF.

There are many counts of this clonotype. This rearrangement joins TRBV7-6 to TRBJ2-1; D is unclear. CDR3 length equals 16 residues. V was clipped by 1 base and J by 2 bases, with 12 bases between them. Per the germline V gene, CDR1 is SGHVS and CDR2 is FNYEAQ. The DNA of the CDR3 is TGTGCCAGCAGCTTAGTTCACGCAGGAGCCTACAATGAGCAGTTCTTC. Its translation: CASSLVHAGAYNEQFF.

On this clonotype itself: No conserved phenylalanine or tryptophan ends this CDR3, so it is likely a read error. The chain employs TRBV6-1 and TRBJ1-5; maybe TRBD1 (6 bases). Germline lookup yields CDR1 MNHNS and CDR2 SASEGT. The CDR3 sequence is 14 residues long. Trimming took off 10 bases at V and 4 bases at J, with 17 bases between the two ends. DNA of the CDR3: TGTGCCACCAGCACCAGGGGCGGAAATCAGCCCCAGCATTCT. Translated, it gives CATSTRGGNQPQHS.

This clonotype was picked up many times. V and J are TRBV5-1 and TRBJ1-1; no definite D call. The CDR3 contains 15 residues. The germline gives CDR1 SGHRS, CDR2 YFSETQ. Trimming cost V 4 bases and J 4 bases, with 17 bases left between them. This CDR3 reads CASSPLVGLGTEAFF. CDR3 nucleotide sequence: TGCGCCAGCAGCCCGCTAGTCGGTCTTGGCACTGAAGCTTTCTTT. The entire variable domain, with the rest obtained from reference TRBV5-1 and TRBJ1-1, is as follows: KAGVTQTPRYLIKTRGQQVTLSCSPISGHRSVSWYQQTPGQGLQFLFEYFSETQRNKGNFPGRFSGRQFSNSRSEMNVSTLELGDSALYLCASSPLVGLGTEAFFGQGTRLTVV.

This clonotype has just a few counts. Just one base apart from a much larger clone, this may be a read error. The chain links TRBV20-1 to TRBJ2-1; unclear D gene. The CDR3 is made up of 16 amino acids. CDR1 is DFQATT and CDR2 is SNEGSKA in the germline V gene (reference sequence). V lost 0 bases and J lost 5, with 17 bases in between. CDR3 sequence reads: CSARDLPGRYHNEQFF. The CDR3 DNA follows: TGCAGTGCTAGAGATCTGCCTGGCCGGTATCACAATGAGCAGTTCTTC.

In its sample, this clonotype was seen many times. This chain connects TRBV11-2 to TRBJ1-4; tentatively, D is TRBD1 (5 bases). V was shortened by 1 base and J by 7 bases, with 16 bases between the two germline ends. Per the germline V gene, CDR1 is SGHAT and CDR2 is FQNNGV. The CDR3 extends over 16 amino acids. Written as DNA, the CDR3 is TGTGCCAGCAGCTTAGTGCGTGGGGGACGATTTGAAAAACTGTTTTTT. This encodes CASSLVRGGRFEKLFF.

This clonotype was recorded many times. The chain joins TRBV6-1 to TRBJ2-5; a weak D match, TRBD2 (5 bases). Germline loops: CDR1 MNHNS, CDR2 SASEGT. This CDR3 region has 16 residues. Trimming removed 5 bases at V and 4 bases at J, with 20 bases between. The CDR3 loop reads CASSRGNLGLGETQYF. The CDR3 region has the DNA TGTGCCAGCAGTCGAGGGAACTTGGGCTTGGGAGAGACCCAGTACTTC.

This clonotype turned up a few times. CDR3 loop: CASSLAWTIGELFF. The DNA of the CDR3 is TGTGCCAGCAGCTTGGCCTGGACAATCGGGGAGCTGTTTTTT. This rearrangement joins TRBV5-6 to TRBJ2-2, with D perhaps matching TRBD1 (5 bases). Deletions cut 0 bases from V and 7 bases from J, with 10 bases between. The CDR3 is 14 residues long. Germline V gene data show CDR1 as SGHDT and CDR2 as YYEEEE.

This clonotype was recorded at least ten times. CDR3 protein: CARRKRRGLAYEQYF. The CDR3 DNA reads TGTGCCAGAAGGAAACGCAGGGGGCTAGCGTACGAGCAGTACTTC. This rearrangement joins TRBV19 to TRBJ2-7; 8 bases are shared with TRBD1. The CDR3 consists of 15 residues. The germline gives CDR1 LNHDA, CDR2 SQIVND (reference sequence). The V segment lost 9 bases and the J segment 4 bases; nucleotides outside the gene matches: 14.

About this clonotype itself: A much larger clone differs by one base, so this may be a read error. The CDR3 nucleotides are TGCGCCAGCAGCTTTGGGTCACCGAACTACAATGAGCAGTACTTC. Amino acids: CASSFGSPNYNEQYF. The chain has TRBV5-1 and TRBJ2-7, with no clear D. V lost 2 bases, J lost 7 bases, and 19 bases lay in between. Germline V gives CDR1 SGHRS, CDR2 YFSETQ. The CDR3 is made up of 15 amino acids.

V usage is TRBV5-8 and J usage is TRBJ1-2; D call uncertain. The V end was cut by 0 bases, the J end by 7 bases, with 16 bases between. This CDR3 is 15 amino acids long. Germline CDR1 SGHTS, CDR2 YDEGEE. CDR3 sequence: CASSLAGVIYSGYTF. DNA for the CDR3: TGTGCCAGCAGCTTGGCCGGGGTAATATATAGTGGCTACACCTTC. The complete variable domain, with remaining parts taken from reference TRBV5-8 and TRBJ1-2, reads EAGVTQSPTHLIKTRGQQATLRCSPISGHTSVYWYQQALGLGLQFLLWYDEGEERNRGNFPPRFSGRQFPNYSSELNVNALELEDSALYLCASSLAGVIYSGYTFGSGTRLTVV.

This sequence joins TRBV2 and TRBJ1-2; TRBD1 is a possible D gene (5 bases). This CDR3 has 14 residues. Trimming left V 3 bases short and J 4 bases short, with 12 bases between. The germline CDR1 and CDR2 sequences are SNHLY and FYNNEI. The CDR3 spells CASSDQGMGYGYTF. The CDR3 nucleotides are TGTGCCAGCAGTGACCAGGGAATGGGCTATGGCTACACCTTC.

The chain combines TRBV6-1 with TRBJ2-7; TRBD1 matches at 9 bases. CDR3 length: 15 residues. The J segment lost 4 bases and the V segment lost 6 bases, leaving 10 bases of the junction unmatched. Per germline, CDR1 MNHNS and CDR2 SASEGT. The CDR3: CASRAPGQGGYEQYF. CDR3 sequence (DNA): TGTGCCAGCAGGGCACCGGGACAGGGTGGATACGAGCAGTACTTC.

V usage is TRBV12-3 or TRBV12-4 and J usage is TRBJ1-2; TRBD1 aligns across 7 bases. The CDR3 is made up of 13 amino acids. The V gene end was trimmed by 8 bases and the J gene end by 11 bases; junction bases not matched to a gene: 14. The CDR3 here is CASAQGLKHVYTF. In nucleotides, the CDR3 is TGTGCCAGCGCACAGGGGCTGAAGCATGTATACACCTTC.

This clonotype was found many times. The chain couples TRBV18 to TRBJ2-1; TRBD2 might be the D (6 bases). The germline gives CDR1 KGHSH, CDR2 LQKENI. The CDR3 runs 15 residues. V dropped 1 base and J dropped 6 bases, with 13 bases sitting between them. The CDR3 DNA sequence: TGTGCCAGCTCACCACTCACCGGGGGTGGCAATGAGCAGTTCTTC. Translation gives CASSPLTGGGNEQFF. The whole variable domain, remainder taken from reference TRBV18 and TRBJ2-1, is NAGVMQNPRHLVRRRGQEARLRCSPMKGHSHVYWYRQLPEEGLKFMVYLQKENIIDESGMPKERFSAEFPKEGPSILRIQQVVRGDSAAYFCASSPLTGGGNEQFFGPGTRLTVL.

This clonotype was recorded at least ten times. The chain joins TRBV6-4 to TRBJ1-1; D is ambiguous. Germline V gene sequence: CDR1 MRHNA, CDR2 SNTAGT. V lost 0 bases and J lost 10, with 9 bases in between. The CDR3 totals 12 residues. CDR3 nucleotide sequence: TGTGCCAGCAGTGACTCCGGCCCTGCAGCTTTCTTT. Its translation: CASSDSGPAAFF.